The clone carrying this T cell receptor (beta chain) occurred many times. As yet, its antigen is unknown. These data are taken from a study of T cells in Graves' hyperthyroidism and ophthalmopathy. Study-wide background: At initial diagnosis, before any treatment had begun, peripheral blood was obtained. General study points: The majority of expanded thyroid clonotypes above 0.001 also appeared in blood. Separation of ophthalmopathy from stable hyperthyroidism was achieved by a 13 V-J model.

TCR beta CDR3 sequences were amplified from RNA transcripts. First-round RT-PCR with HTBI primers amplified the TCR CDR3 region. Each CDR3 protein is one row after TCRdb ran MiXCR on the multiplex PCR reads. This table holds 250,000 to 300,000 distinct CDR3 sequences, 13% found once. Drawn at first hyperthyroidism diagnosis, the blood sample preceded any ophthalmopathy symptoms. There are 16 residues in the CDR3. The germline V and J ends were trimmed by 8 bases and 1 base, with 18 bases remaining between them. The germline V gene has CDR1 MNHEY and CDR2 SVGEGT. This clonotype was sampled from a woman aged 25 to 39 with Graves' hyperthyroidism that later progressed to Graves' ophthalmopathy. Sequenced: blood. The V call is TRBV6-2 or TRBV6-3, the J call TRBJ2-1, with D perhaps matching TRBD2 (6 bases). For the CDR3, the DNA is TGTGCCAGCTCTACGGAGGGAGGAAGGTCCTACAATGAGCAGTTCTTC. This translates into CASSTEGGRSYNEQFF.